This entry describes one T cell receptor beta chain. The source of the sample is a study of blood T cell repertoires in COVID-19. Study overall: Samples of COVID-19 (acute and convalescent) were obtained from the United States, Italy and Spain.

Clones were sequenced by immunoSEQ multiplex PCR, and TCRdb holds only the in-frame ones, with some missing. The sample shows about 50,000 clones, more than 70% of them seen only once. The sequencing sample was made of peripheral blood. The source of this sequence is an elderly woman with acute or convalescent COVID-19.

The CDR3: CASSPGGRGTDTQYF. The CDR3 DNA reads as TGTGCCAGCAGCCCCGGGGGGCGTGGCACAGATACGCAGTATTTT. The genes are TRBV7-3 and TRBJ2-3, with D maybe TRBD2 (7 bases). V was trimmed by 5 bases and J by 1 base, leaving 13 bases between them. This CDR3 has 15 amino acids. Germline CDR1 SGHTA, CDR2 FQGTGA. Based on the CDR3 plus reference TRBV7-3 and TRBJ2-3, the full variable domain is GAGVSQTPSNKVTEKGKYVELRCDPISGHTALYWYRQSLGQGPEFLIYFQGTGAADDSGLPNDRFFAVRPEGSVSTLKIQRTERGDSAVYLCASSPGGRGTDTQYFGPGTRLTVL.